This TCR beta chain came from a study of cytomegalovirus exposure and HLA in healthy donors. Whole-study context: A subsequent analysis reported that the roughly 130 validation repertoires were produced on the same platform that had also been used for the 600 to 800 first-cohort repertoires.

Sequencing was performed with immunoSEQ multiplex PCR; in TCRdb, only in-frame clones are kept and a portion is missing. Of 160,000 or so clones in the sample, around nine tenths were seen once. Deletions cut 2 bases from V and 6 bases from J, with 10 bases between. CDR1 is MNHEY and CDR2 is SMNVEV in the germline V gene (reference sequence). The CDR3 covers 13 residues. What was sequenced was PBMCs. The rearrangement uses TRBV27 and TRBJ1-2, with D perhaps TRBD1 (6 bases). The source is a man aged 18-30 years in good health and CMV-seropositive. The CDR3 sequence is CASSLVQGNGYTF. The CDR3 region has the DNA TGTGCCAGCAGTTTAGTACAGGGCAATGGCTACACCTTC.